The entry below gives a single T cell receptor beta chain sequence along with its context. Only in-frame clones appear in the TCRdb table, and some are missing; sequencing was by immunoSEQ multiplex PCR. The data contain more than 35,000 clones, approximately 90% of them singletons. The CDR3 is made up of 14 amino acids. Per the germline V gene, CDR1 is MNHEY and CDR2 is SVGAGI. The V and J ends lost 2 bases and 5 bases, in that order; junction bases with no gene match: 2. The entry originates in a study of sequential checkpoint blockade in melanoma. Treatment here: randomized to nivolumab then ipilimumab (arm A) or the reverse (arm B).

This sequence was found in a human donor with melanoma. The chain uses TRBV6-5 and TRBJ1-2, with TRBD1 matching 10 bases. The sequencing used CD8+ T cells sorted from blood (inferred from file names), collected from a patient given nivolumab and ipilimumab in sequence. The CDR3 reads CASSYGGQGYGYTF. CDR3 sequence (DNA): TGTGCCAGCAGTTACGGGGGACAGGGGTATGGCTACACCTTC.